These 10 T cell receptor beta chains share one sample of origin, sequenced in a study of cytomegalovirus exposure and HLA in healthy donors. The PCR used 60 Vbeta and 13 Jbeta primers. Clones were read by immunoSEQ multiplex PCR, and TCRdb kept only the in-frame ones, dropping some. The data contain roughly 140,000 clones, more than 80% of them seen just once; the ten biggest clones take up more than 4%. Input material: PBMCs. These receptors came from a woman aged 40-49 years in good health and CMV-seropositive.

This chain uses TRBV7-9 with TRBJ2-7; D unresolved. The V gene's germline CDR1 is SEHNR and CDR2 FQNEAQ (reference sequence). V lost 5 bases to trimming and J lost 7 bases, with 18 bases between them. This CDR3 region has 14 residues. The chain's CDR3 is CASSHQSHDLEQYF. CDR3 DNA sequence: TGTGCCAGCAGCCATCAATCTCACGACTTAGAGCAGTACTTC.

This chain links TRBV7-6 with TRBJ2-7; TRBD1 is a possible D gene (5 bases). Germline values: CDR1 SGHVS, CDR2 FNYEAQ. The V and J ends lost 6 bases and 0 bases respectively, with 12 bases between them. The CDR3 sequence is 14 residues long. Here the CDR3 reads CASSSGHSSYEQYF. The CDR3 coding sequence is TGTGCCAGCAGTTCCGGACACAGCTCCTACGAGCAGTACTTC.

V and J are TRBV5-8 and TRBJ1-6; D not resolved. Trimming took 4 bases from V and 0 from J, leaving 8 bases between them. In germline, CDR1 is SGHTS, CDR2 YDEGEE. CDR3 length: 15 amino acids. The DNA of the CDR3 is TGTGCCAGCAGCCCGGCGGGCTCCTATAATTCACCCCTCCACTTT. Translating gives CASSPAGSYNSPLHF.

This CDR3 is CASSSVAGTTDTQYF. The CDR3 nucleotides are TGTGCCAGCAGCTCAGTAGCGGGGACCACAGATACGCAGTATTTT. The V and J genes are TRBV5-6 and TRBJ2-3, with 8 bases identical to TRBD2. Per germline, CDR1 SGHDT and CDR2 YYEEEE. CDR3 size: 15 residues. Unmatched junction bases numbered 5, after V lost 3 bases and J lost 2 bases.

The CDR3, as DNA: TGCGCCAGCAGCCTAATGGGACAGTACAATCAGCCCCAGCATTTT. It is translated as CASSLMGQYNQPQHF. This sequence joins TRBV5-1 and TRBJ1-5; 7 bases line up with TRBD1. In germline, CDR1 is SGHRS, CDR2 YFSETQ. The CDR3 spans 15 residues. V lost 4 bases to trimming and J lost 3 bases; unmatched junction nucleotides: 7.

V is TRBV19 and J is TRBJ1-5, with D possibly matching TRBD1 (6 bases). Trimming took 5 bases from V and 0 from J, leaving 11 bases between them. This CDR3 is 15 amino acids long. The V gene's germline CDR1 is LNHDA and CDR2 SQIVND (reference sequence). The CDR3: CASSYGTLSNQPQHF. CDR3 sequence (DNA): TGTGCCAGTAGTTACGGGACACTTAGCAATCAGCCCCAGCATTTT.

This rearrangement joins TRBV30 to TRBJ2-5, with unresolved D. Trimming left V 0 bases short and J 7 bases short, with 15 bases between. The CDR3 extends over 14 amino acids. Germline assignment: CDR1 GTSNPN and CDR2 SVGIG (reference sequence). The CDR3 nucleotides read TGTGCCTGGAGTGTCTCTTCCAGAGGTGGGACCCAGTACTTC. Protein sequence: CAWSVSSRGGTQYF.

This chain links TRBV29-1 with TRBJ2-1; D is perhaps TRBD1 (6 bases). Deletions cut 4 bases from V and 2 bases from J, with 9 bases between. Per germline, CDR1 SQVTM and CDR2 ANQGSEA. The CDR3 covers 13 residues. CDR3 bases: TGCAGCGTTGCACAGGGTGCCTACAATGAGCAGTTCTTC. The encoded protein is CSVAQGAYNEQFF.

The chain is built from TRBV6-6 and TRBJ2-1; perhaps TRBD2 as D (6 bases). This CDR3 is built from 16 residues. Germline assignment: CDR1 MNHNY and CDR2 SVGAGI (reference sequence). V dropped 2 bases and J dropped 3 bases, with 14 bases sitting between them. CDR3 amino acids: CASSYGDSGHYNEQFF. CDR3 nucleotide sequence: TGTGCCAGCAGTTACGGGGACTCCGGACACTACAATGAGCAGTTCTTC.

The chain joins TRBV28 to TRBJ1-5, with 7 bases identical to TRBD1. V gave up 7 bases and J gave up 6 bases; unmatched junction bases: 18. The germline V gene encodes CDR1 MDHEN and CDR2 SYDVKM. This CDR3 has 17 amino acids. CDR3 in DNA: TGTGCCAGCATCCTTCGAAGTTGGGGGACAGTCCGTCAGCCCCAGCATTTT. Its protein product is CASILRSWGTVRQPQHF. The full variable domain, completed using reference TRBV28 and TRBJ1-5, is DVKVTQSSRYLVKRTGEKVFLECVQDMDHENMFWYRQDPGLGLRLIYFSYDVKMKEKGDIPEGYSVSREKKERFSLILESASTNQTSMYLCASILRSWGTVRQPQHFGDGTRLSIL.